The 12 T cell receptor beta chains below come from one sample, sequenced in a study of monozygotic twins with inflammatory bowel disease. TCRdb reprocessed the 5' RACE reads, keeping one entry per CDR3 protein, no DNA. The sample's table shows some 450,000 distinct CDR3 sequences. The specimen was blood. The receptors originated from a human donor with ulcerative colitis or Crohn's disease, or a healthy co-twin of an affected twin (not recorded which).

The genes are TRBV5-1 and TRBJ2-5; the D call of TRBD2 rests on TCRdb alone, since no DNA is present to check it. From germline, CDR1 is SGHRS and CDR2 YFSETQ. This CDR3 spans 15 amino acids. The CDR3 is CASSLSSQPQETQYF.

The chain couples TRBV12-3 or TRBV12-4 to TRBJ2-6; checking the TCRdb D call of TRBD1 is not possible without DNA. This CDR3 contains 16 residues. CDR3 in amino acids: CASSLGTGGRANVLTF.

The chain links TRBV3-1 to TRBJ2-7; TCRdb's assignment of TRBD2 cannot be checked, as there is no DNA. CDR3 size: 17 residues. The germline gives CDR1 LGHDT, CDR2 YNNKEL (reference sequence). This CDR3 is CASSQDSGRDFLYEQYF.

CDR3: CASSQDRLAGGPRNEQFF. The chain couples TRBV4-2 to TRBJ2-1; absent DNA, TCRdb's TRBD2 call cannot be checked. CDR3 length: 18 amino acids. Germline lookup yields CDR1 LGHNA and CDR2 YNFKEQ.

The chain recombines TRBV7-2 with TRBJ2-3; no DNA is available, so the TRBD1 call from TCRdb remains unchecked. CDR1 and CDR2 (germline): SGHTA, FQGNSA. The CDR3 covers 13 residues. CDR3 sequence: CASSWPWTPTQYF.

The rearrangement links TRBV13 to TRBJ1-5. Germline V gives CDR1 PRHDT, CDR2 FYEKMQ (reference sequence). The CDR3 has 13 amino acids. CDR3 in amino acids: CASSLGTHQPQHF.

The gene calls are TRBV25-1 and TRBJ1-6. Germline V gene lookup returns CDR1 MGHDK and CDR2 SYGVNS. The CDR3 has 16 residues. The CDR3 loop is CASSERQSSYNSPLHF.

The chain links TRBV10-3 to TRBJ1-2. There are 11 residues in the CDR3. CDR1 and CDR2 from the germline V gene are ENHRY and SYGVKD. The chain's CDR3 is CAINSFNGYTF.

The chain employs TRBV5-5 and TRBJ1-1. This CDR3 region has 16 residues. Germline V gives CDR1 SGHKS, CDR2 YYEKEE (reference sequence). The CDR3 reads CASSLNSFTVNTEAFF.

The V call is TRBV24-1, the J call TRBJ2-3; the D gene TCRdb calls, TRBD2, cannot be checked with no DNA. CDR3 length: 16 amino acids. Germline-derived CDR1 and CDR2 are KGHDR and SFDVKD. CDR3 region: CATSDPRAGSTDTQYF.

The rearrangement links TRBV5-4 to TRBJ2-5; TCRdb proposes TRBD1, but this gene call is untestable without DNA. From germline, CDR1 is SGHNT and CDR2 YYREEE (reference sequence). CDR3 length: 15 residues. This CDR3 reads CASSTGTGGGETQYF.

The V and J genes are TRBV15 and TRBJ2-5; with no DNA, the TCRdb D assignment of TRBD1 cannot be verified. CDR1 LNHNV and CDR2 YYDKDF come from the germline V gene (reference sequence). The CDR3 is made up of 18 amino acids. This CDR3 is CATSNPLDSGRGGETQYF. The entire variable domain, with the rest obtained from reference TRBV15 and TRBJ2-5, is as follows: DAMVIQNPRYQVTQFGKPVTLSCSQTLNHNVMYWYQQKSSQAPKLLFHYYDKDFNNEADTPDNFQSRRPNTSFCFLDIRSPGLGDTAMYLCATSNPLDSGRGGETQYFGPGTRLLVL.